What follows describes a single T cell receptor beta chain. This receptor's antigen is unknown. No base quality values were provided; no much bigger clone lies one nucleotide off. This sample was included in a study of post-analysis software for immune sequencing data (dated by TCRdb to the mid-2010s). Some background on the complete study: Recorded disease courses included relapsing-remitting, secondary progressive and progressive-relapsing multiple sclerosis, with some patients lacking subtype annotation. Patient repertoires were compared against roughly 11 previously published healthy control repertoires from donors aged 6 to 25 years. A subset of samples was prepared in parallel using single-end sample barcoding, then pooled and co-amplified after Illumina adapter ligation.

Findings and caveats that apply to the study as a whole: Direct clustering with F measure revealed strong co-clustering of samples prepared in the same batch, which led to a batch-effect correction. The control group was slightly older than the multiple sclerosis patient group. Significantly higher frequencies in patients than in controls were found for about 5 TRBV segments, including TRBV5-6, TRBV5-1 and TRBV20-1. Normalized Chao1 diversity was significantly lower in multiple sclerosis patients than controls, suggesting substantial peripheral T-cell clonal expansion.

Receptor libraries were prepared by PCR. TCRdb names Illumina HiSeq 2500 as the instrument used. To reduce PCR and sequencing biases, unique molecular identifiers were incorporated into the TCR beta cDNA libraries. Around 500,000 cDNA molecules were obtained for every 1 to 10 million input T cells, so each molecule roughly corresponded to one T cell. The patient libraries were prepared and sequenced using the same protocol as the earlier healthy control dataset. Within a given batch, samples were prepared together, multiplexed and sequenced on the same HiSeq lane. The original methods were these. MIGEC handled the raw barcoded reads, throwing out single-read molecular identifier groups before consensus assembly and CDR3 extraction. VDJtools was used for post-analysis of the clonotype tables, and diversity was normalized by down-sampling every dataset to the size of the smallest sample. To correct batch-related cross-sample contamination, repertoire overlap clustering matched CDR3 amino acid sequences but not nucleotide sequences. TCRdb trimmed public reads at Q25 via fastp, called clones via MiXCR and kept in-frame beta chains. Every distinct CDR3 protein forms one entry, paired with its most common genes and DNA. Here the V and J calls rest on TCRdb's processing, not on the authors' analysis. The sample has under 650,000 distinct CDR3 sequences on record, roughly 45% of them singletons. Together, the top ten hold 1.5% to 2% of the sample.

TCR beta repertoires were profiled from peripheral blood of over 10 young patients with multiple sclerosis to demonstrate the VDJtools post-analysis software. The multiple sclerosis patients were children and adolescents ranging in age from roughly 6 to 15 years. The cysteine opens and the phenylalanine closes a CDR3 of 14 amino acids. The only DNA kept is the CDR3, 42 bases in frame from the first base. CDR1 and CDR2, looked up from the germline V gene, are MDHEN and SYDVKM. The junction carries 13 bases between V and J, which are trimmed by 7 bases and 4 bases respectively. This chain joins TRBV28 to TRBJ2-2; the best D guess is TRBD2, with 5 bases matching. Sample: blood. The source is a girl between 5 and 17 years old with multiple sclerosis. The sequenced DNA is TGTGCCAGCACCCCTGGACTTCGCACCGGGGAGCTGTTTTTT. This codes for CASTPGLRTGELFF.